A selection of T cell receptor beta chains follows, all from one sample in a study of blood T cell repertoires in COVID-19. Some clones are missing from TCRdb's copy, which holds only in-frame ones; the method was immunoSEQ multiplex PCR. The sample lists around 300,000 clones, approximately 89% occurring once. Material for sequencing was PBMCs or T cells enriched from blood (not recorded which). Receptor source: a young woman who had recovered from COVID-19. Both conserved end residues are part of each CDR3. Each record gives: CDR3 protein, CDR3 DNA, clone size, D gene, J gene, V gene. The D gene is left open where the match is weak. The size field is filled for only some rows; it gives once, few, many or a size class.

CDR3aa: CASSPKPGLQETQYF; CDR3nt: TGTGCCAGCAGCCCGAAACCGGGACTCCAAGAGACCCAGTACTTC; abundance: NA; d_gene: NA; j_gene: TRBJ2-5; v_gene: TRBV9
CDR3aa: CASSLVGGGSSYNEQFF; CDR3nt: TGTGCCAGCAGCTTAGTTGGCGGGGGGTCCTCCTACAATGAGCAGTTCTTC; abundance: NA; d_gene: TRBD2; j_gene: TRBJ2-1; v_gene: TRBV7-9
CDR3aa: CASSPSVQYETQYF; CDR3nt: TGTGCCAGCAGCCCCTCTGTACAGTACGAGACCCAGTACTTC; abundance: NA; d_gene: NA; j_gene: TRBJ2-5; v_gene: TRBV13
CDR3aa: CASSPGQGAWVEQYF; CDR3nt: TGTGCCAGCAGCCCGGGACAGGGGGCGTGGGTTGAGCAGTACTTC; abundance: NA; d_gene: TRBD1; j_gene: TRBJ2-7; v_gene: TRBV7-9
CDR3aa: CASSQDPTYEQYF; CDR3nt: TGCGCCAGCAGCCAAGATCCCACCTACGAGCAGTACTTC; abundance: NA; d_gene: NA; j_gene: TRBJ2-7; v_gene: TRBV4-1
CDR3aa: CASGLALSGTRGNTIYF; CDR3nt: TGTGCTAGTGGTTTGGCCCTGTCGGGGACTAGGGGAAACACCATATATTTT; abundance: NA; d_gene: NA; j_gene: TRBJ1-3; v_gene: TRBV12-5
CDR3aa: CASSPQRVRGNEKLFF; CDR3nt: TGTGCCAGCAGCCCCCAAAGGGTGCGGGGTAATGAAAAACTGTTTTTT; abundance: NA; d_gene: NA; j_gene: TRBJ1-4; v_gene: TRBV7-8
CDR3aa: CASSIGGTETSYEQYF; CDR3nt: TGTGCCAGTAGTATAGGAGGGACAGAAACCTCCTACGAGCAGTACTTC; abundance: NA; d_gene: TRBD1; j_gene: TRBJ2-7; v_gene: TRBV19
CDR3aa: CASSPLTSGGQETQYF; CDR3nt: TGTGCCAGCTCACCACTTACTAGCGGGGGGCAAGAGACCCAGTACTTC; abundance: NA; d_gene: TRBD2; j_gene: TRBJ2-5; v_gene: TRBV18
CDR3aa: CASTPGGSVAKNIQYF; CDR3nt: TGTGCCAGCACTCCAGGGGGCTCGGTGGCCAAAAACATTCAGTACTTC; abundance: NA; d_gene: TRBD1; j_gene: TRBJ2-4; v_gene: TRBV7-9
CDR3aa: CASSFRDTDTQYF; CDR3nt: TGTGCCAGCAGCTTTAGAGACACAGATACGCAGTATTTT; abundance: NA; d_gene: NA; j_gene: TRBJ2-3; v_gene: TRBV7-8
CDR3aa: CASSFGLAGASYEQYF; CDR3nt: TGTGCCAGCAGCTTCGGACTAGCGGGGGCCTCGTACGAGCAGTACTTC; abundance: NA; d_gene: TRBD2; j_gene: TRBJ2-7; v_gene: TRBV13
CDR3aa: CASSPIGGANQPQHF; CDR3nt: TGTGCCAGCAGTCCAATCGGCGGGGCTAATCAGCCCCAGCATTTT; abundance: NA; d_gene: NA; j_gene: TRBJ1-5; v_gene: TRBV27
CDR3aa: CASSIQGLADNEQFF; CDR3nt: TGTGCCAGCAGCATACAGGGACTAGCGGACAATGAGCAGTTCTTC; abundance: once; d_gene: TRBD2; j_gene: TRBJ2-1; v_gene: TRBV11-3
CDR3aa: CASSSSGRQDTGELFF; CDR3nt: TGCGCCAGCAGCAGTAGCGGGAGACAGGACACCGGGGAGCTGTTTTTT; abundance: NA; d_gene: TRBD2; j_gene: TRBJ2-2; v_gene: TRBV5-1
CDR3aa: CASRGPGQNTGELFF; CDR3nt: TGTGCCAGTAGGGGGCCGGGACAGAACACCGGGGAGCTGTTTTTT; abundance: NA; d_gene: NA; j_gene: TRBJ2-2; v_gene: TRBV19
CDR3aa: CASSSGTDSKMDGYTF; CDR3nt: TGCGCCAGCAGCTCCGGGACAGATTCGAAAATGGATGGCTACACCTTC; abundance: NA; d_gene: TRBD1; j_gene: TRBJ1-2; v_gene: TRBV5-1
CDR3aa: CASSRSTGGNEKLFF; CDR3nt: TGTGCCAGCAGTAGGTCGACAGGGGGTAATGAAAAACTGTTTTTT; abundance: NA; d_gene: TRBD1; j_gene: TRBJ1-4; v_gene: TRBV6-5
CDR3aa: CASSGVSDETQYF; CDR3nt: TGCGCCAGCAGTGGGGTGAGCGACGAGACCCAGTACTTC; abundance: once; d_gene: NA; j_gene: TRBJ2-5; v_gene: TRBV10-2
CDR3aa: CATFEDRESQEQYF; CDR3nt: TGTGCCACCTTTGAGGACAGGGAAAGTCAAGAGCAGTACTTC; abundance: NA; d_gene: TRBD1; j_gene: TRBJ2-7; v_gene: TRBV6-5
CDR3aa: CASSRTADYGYTF; CDR3nt: TGCGCCAGCAGCCGGACAGCGGACTATGGCTACACCTTC; abundance: NA; d_gene: NA; j_gene: TRBJ1-2; v_gene: TRBV4-3
CDR3aa: CASSVEVAGDFYEQYF; CDR3nt: TGTGCCAGCAGCGTAGAGGTAGCGGGAGATTTCTACGAGCAGTACTTC; abundance: NA; d_gene: TRBD2; j_gene: TRBJ2-7; v_gene: TRBV9
CDR3aa: CASSLTGLHYEQYF; CDR3nt: TGCGCCAGCAGCTTGACTGGACTTCACTACGAGCAGTACTTC; abundance: NA; d_gene: NA; j_gene: TRBJ2-7; v_gene: TRBV5-1
CDR3aa: CASSPRQGSYEQYF; CDR3nt: TGCGCCAGCAGCCCAAGGCAGGGGAGCTACGAGCAGTACTTC; abundance: NA; d_gene: NA; j_gene: TRBJ2-7; v_gene: TRBV4-3
CDR3aa: CASSLNPSGGWADTQYF; CDR3nt: TGTGCCAGCAGCTTAAATCCTAGCGGGGGGTGGGCAGATACGCAGTATTTT; abundance: NA; d_gene: TRBD2; j_gene: TRBJ2-3; v_gene: TRBV7-6
CDR3aa: CASSASSGNTIYF; CDR3nt: TGTGCCAGCAGCGCCAGTTCGGGAAACACCATATATTTT; abundance: NA; d_gene: NA; j_gene: TRBJ1-3; v_gene: TRBV7-9
CDR3aa: CASSLAAGTSVVHQFF; CDR3nt: TGTGCCAGCAGTTTAGCCGCCGGGACTAGCGTGGTTCATCAGTTCTTC; abundance: NA; d_gene: TRBD2; j_gene: TRBJ2-1; v_gene: TRBV28
CDR3aa: CASSQERLMNTEAFF; CDR3nt: TGCGCCAGCAGCCAAGAGAGGTTGATGAACACTGAAGCTTTCTTT; abundance: NA; d_gene: NA; j_gene: TRBJ1-1; v_gene: TRBV4-1
CDR3aa: CASSYLGAEETQYF; CDR3nt: TGTGCCAGCAGTTACTTGGGGGCCGAAGAGACCCAGTACTTC; abundance: NA; d_gene: NA; j_gene: TRBJ2-5; v_gene: TRBV6-5
CDR3aa: CASSHDITQGNRPYEQYF; CDR3nt: TGTGCCAGCAGCCACGACATAACGCAGGGTAATCGGCCCTACGAGCAGTACTTC; abundance: NA; d_gene: NA; j_gene: TRBJ2-7; v_gene: TRBV3-1/TRBV3-2
CDR3aa: CSVEESDTEAFF; CDR3nt: TGCAGCGTTGAAGAATCCGACACTGAAGCTTTCTTT; abundance: NA; d_gene: NA; j_gene: TRBJ1-1; v_gene: TRBV29-1
CDR3aa: CASNLNQGGRSGGYTF; CDR3nt: TGTGCCAGCAACTTGAACCAGGGAGGTCGTTCGGGGGGCTACACCTTC; abundance: NA; d_gene: NA; j_gene: TRBJ1-2; v_gene: TRBV5-6
CDR3aa: CASSLSTSGSYEQYF; CDR3nt: TGTGCCAGCAGTTTATCTACTAGCGGATCCTACGAGCAGTACTTC; abundance: NA; d_gene: TRBD2; j_gene: TRBJ2-7; v_gene: TRBV27
CDR3aa: CASSLTGTRLRDEQFF; CDR3nt: TGTGCCAGCAGCTTAACCGGGACTAGGCTAAGGGATGAGCAGTTCTTC; abundance: NA; d_gene: TRBD2; j_gene: TRBJ2-1; v_gene: TRBV7-3
CDR3aa: CASTLLAGIQETQYF; CDR3nt: TGTGCCAGCACCTTACTAGCGGGCATCCAAGAGACCCAGTACTTC; abundance: NA; d_gene: TRBD2; j_gene: TRBJ2-5; v_gene: TRBV2
CDR3aa: CATGGRGNSPLHF; CDR3nt: TGTGCCACGGGGGGTAGGGGGAATTCACCCCTCCACTTT; abundance: NA; d_gene: NA; j_gene: TRBJ1-6; v_gene: TRBV6-5
CDR3aa: CASSPEARGTEAFF; CDR3nt: TGTGCCAGCAGCCCAGAGGCGCGGGGCACTGAAGCTTTCTTT; abundance: NA; d_gene: NA; j_gene: TRBJ1-1; v_gene: TRBV7-6
CDR3aa: CASSYFSLGGEQYF; CDR3nt: TGTGCCAGCAGCTACTTCTCGCTCGGGGGCGAGCAGTACTTC; abundance: few; d_gene: NA; j_gene: TRBJ2-7; v_gene: TRBV7-9
CDR3aa: CASRIAGGPSSEQFF; CDR3nt: TGTGCCAGCAGGATAGCGGGAGGGCCCTCGAGTGAGCAGTTCTTC; abundance: NA; d_gene: TRBD2; j_gene: TRBJ2-1; v_gene: TRBV6-5
CDR3aa: CATTDRGSETPRETQYF; CDR3nt: TGTGCCACTACGGACAGGGGCTCCGAAACCCCCAGGGAGACCCAGTACTTC; abundance: NA; d_gene: TRBD1; j_gene: TRBJ2-5; v_gene: TRBV11-3
CDR3aa: CATNTWGQGGTEAFF; CDR3nt: TGTGCCACCAACACCTGGGGACAGGGGGGCACTGAAGCTTTCTTT; abundance: NA; d_gene: TRBD1; j_gene: TRBJ1-1; v_gene: TRBV10-3
CDR3aa: CASSLMRSKETQYF; CDR3nt: TGTGCCAGCAGCTTAATGCGGAGTAAAGAGACCCAGTACTTC; abundance: NA; d_gene: NA; j_gene: TRBJ2-5; v_gene: TRBV11-3
CDR3aa: CASSWGPGTGLNEKLFF; CDR3nt: TGTGCCAGCAGCTGGGGTCCCGGGACAGGGTTAAATGAAAAACTGTTTTTT; abundance: once; d_gene: TRBD1; j_gene: TRBJ1-4; v_gene: TRBV7-2
CDR3aa: CASSLGGGQPQHF; CDR3nt: TGTGCCAGCAGCTTAGGGGGGGGTCAGCCCCAGCATTTT; abundance: NA; d_gene: NA; j_gene: TRBJ1-5; v_gene: TRBV7-8
CDR3aa: CASSPYAGWKFF; CDR3nt: TGTGCCAGCAGCCCATACGCCGGGTGGAAGTTCTTC; abundance: NA; d_gene: NA; j_gene: TRBJ2-1; v_gene: TRBV7-6
CDR3aa: CASSPSSRDGRTEAFF; CDR3nt: TGCGCCAGCAGCCCCTCGTCCAGGGACGGGAGGACTGAAGCTTTCTTT; abundance: NA; d_gene: NA; j_gene: TRBJ1-1; v_gene: TRBV5-1
CDR3aa: CASSEAVVSPLHF; CDR3nt: TGTGCCAGCAGTGAAGCGGTAGTTTCACCCCTCCACTTT; abundance: NA; d_gene: NA; j_gene: TRBJ1-6; v_gene: TRBV6-1
CDR3aa: CASSAGGEQFF; CDR3nt: TGTGCCAGCAGTGCGGGGGGTGAGCAGTTCTTC; abundance: NA; d_gene: TRBD2; j_gene: TRBJ2-1; v_gene: TRBV6-4
CDR3aa: CASSYSGSSYEQYF; CDR3nt: TGTGCCAGCAGTTACTCAGGGAGCTCCTACGAGCAGTACTTC; abundance: NA; d_gene: NA; j_gene: TRBJ2-7; v_gene: TRBV6-5
CDR3aa: CASSRDSSNYGYTF; CDR3nt: TGTGCCAGCAGCCGGGACAGCTCAAACTATGGCTACACCTTC; abundance: NA; d_gene: TRBD1; j_gene: TRBJ1-2; v_gene: TRBV5-4
CDR3aa: CASSDKAGLQETQYF; CDR3nt: TGTGCCAGCAGCGATAAAGCGGGCCTACAAGAGACCCAGTACTTC; abundance: once; d_gene: NA; j_gene: TRBJ2-5; v_gene: TRBV2
CDR3aa: CASSIEADLIYEQYF; CDR3nt: TGTGCCAGTAGTATAGAAGCGGACCTTATCTACGAGCAGTACTTC; abundance: NA; d_gene: NA; j_gene: TRBJ2-7; v_gene: TRBV19
CDR3aa: CASRNGGRGDEQFF; CDR3nt: TGCGCCAGCAGGAATGGCGGGAGGGGTGATGAGCAGTTCTTC; abundance: NA; d_gene: TRBD2; j_gene: TRBJ2-1; v_gene: TRBV10-2